These 27 T cell receptor beta chains were sequenced from one sample in a study of CXCR3-negative and CXCR3-positive naive CD8 T cells. UMI labels and 5' RACE were used to prepare the TRB cDNA libraries. TCRdb re-called the 5' RACE reads; every CDR3 protein appears as one record, without DNA. The sample spans some 7,000 distinct CDR3 sequences; the ten largest clones claim 1.8%. The sequenced material came from naive CXCR3- CD8+ T cells from blood. Sample subset: CD45RO-CCR7+CD27+CD95- naive CD8+ T cells lacking CXCR3 (TNR3-). These receptors were obtained from a human donor in good health. Some clones in this sample may be carry-over from other donors' samples.

The chain links TRBV13 to TRBJ2-5. Looked up from germline, CDR1 is PRHDT and CDR2 is FYEKMQ (reference sequence). The CDR3 is 13 residues long. CDR3 region: CASSLEVGETQYF.

The rearrangement links TRBV6-5 to TRBJ2-7. The CDR3 is made up of 11 amino acids. CDR1 and CDR2 from the germline V gene are MNHEY and SVGAGI. The CDR3 reads CASSDAYEQYF.

The J gene is TRBJ2-3, the V gene TRBV9. The CDR3 extends over 16 amino acids. The V gene's germline CDR1 is SGDLS and CDR2 YYNGEE. The chain's CDR3 is CASSGKSAVFTDTQYF.

V and J are TRBV10-3 and TRBJ2-2; TCRdb's D gene call, TRBD2, goes unchecked for lack of DNA. The germline gives CDR1 ENHRY, CDR2 SYGVKD. The CDR3 is 15 residues long. CDR3 amino acids: CAISDREEDTGELFF.

This clonotype is classed as medium-sized by frequency. This sequence joins TRBV5-1 and TRBJ1-6. This CDR3 is built from 14 residues. Looked up from germline, CDR1 is SGHRS and CDR2 is YFSETQ. CDR3 region: CASSLVGLNSPLHF.

The CDR3 region is CASSSDREGEQYF. The rearrangement joins TRBV13 to TRBJ2-7; no DNA is available, so the TRBD1 call from TCRdb remains unchecked. The CDR3 spans 13 residues. Germline CDR1 is PRHDT and CDR2 is FYEKMQ (reference sequence). The complete variable domain, with remaining parts taken from reference TRBV13 and TRBJ2-7, reads AAGVIQSPRHLIKEKRETATLKCYPIPRHDTVYWYQQGPGQDPQFLISFYEKMQSDKGSIPDRFSAQQFSDYHSELNMSSLELGDSALYFCASSSDREGEQYFGPGTRLTVT.

The V call is TRBV29-1, the J call TRBJ2-5. The CDR3 loop spans 12 amino acids. Germline V lookup: CDR1 SQVTM, CDR2 ANQGSEA. The CDR3 reads CSVGADAGTQYF.

CDR3 amino acids: CSVEEGDTQYF. The chain uses TRBV29-1 and TRBJ2-3. Germline values: CDR1 SQVTM, CDR2 ANQGSEA. The CDR3 consists of 11 residues.

In terms of frequency, this clonotype is medium-sized. The chain joins TRBV5-1 to TRBJ2-7; the TCRdb D gene call, TRBD2, has no DNA to confirm it. This CDR3 has 15 residues. The germline CDR1 and CDR2 sequences are SGHRS and YFSETQ. The CDR3 protein is CASSLYSGGVDEQYF. The variable domain in full, completed from reference TRBV5-1 and TRBJ2-7, reads KAGVTQTPRYLIKTRGQQVTLSCSPISGHRSVSWYQQTPGQGLQFLFEYFSETQRNKGNFPGRFSGRQFSNSRSEMNVSTLELGDSALYLCASSLYSGGVDEQYFGPGTRLTVT.

The chain carries TRBV23-1 and TRBJ2-7; TCRdb outputs TRBD1, but without DNA this stays unchecked. TRBV23-1 is treated as an ORF (open reading frame) with a function not yet certain. This CDR3 comprises 14 residues. CDR3 loop: CASSQPGQGHEQYF.

The V gene is TRBV28, the J gene TRBJ2-7; without DNA, the TCRdb call of TRBD2 cannot be checked. The CDR3 covers 14 residues. Germline V lookup: CDR1 MDHEN, CDR2 SYDVKM. The CDR3: CASSLGLAEYEQYF.

Measured by frequency, this clonotype is medium-sized. This chain uses TRBV6-6 with TRBJ2-7; the D gene TCRdb calls, TRBD1, cannot be checked with no DNA. The CDR3 runs 20 residues. Germline V gene sequence: CDR1 MNHNY, CDR2 SVGAGI (reference sequence). CDR3 in amino acids: CASSYSIARDGGILGYEQYF.

This rearrangement joins TRBV30 to TRBJ2-5; the TRBD2 assignment by TCRdb is unverifiable without DNA. The V gene's germline CDR1 is GTSNPN and CDR2 SVGIG (reference sequence). The CDR3 runs to 14 residues. CDR3 amino acids: CAWSKLAAGETQYF.

The chain links TRBV6-2 or TRBV6-3 to TRBJ2-2; the TCRdb call, TRBD1, lacks DNA for checking. The CDR3 contains 16 residues. Germline loops: CDR1 MNHEY, CDR2 SVGEGT. The CDR3 here is CASSYSGTQNTGELFF.

This clonotype ranks as medium-sized in terms of frequency. This chain uses TRBV7-9 with TRBJ1-2; lacking DNA, the TRBD1 call made by TCRdb goes unchecked. This CDR3 has 15 amino acids. CDR1 is SEHNR and CDR2 is FQNEAQ in the germline V gene (reference sequence). The CDR3 here is CASSLGDRAFYGYTF.

The rearrangement joins TRBV20-1 to TRBJ2-7; TCRdb gives TRBD2 as the D gene, but with no DNA this cannot be confirmed. This CDR3 region has 12 residues. Germline V gene sequence: CDR1 DFQATT, CDR2 SNEGSKA (reference sequence). CDR3 residues: CSAPRTYYEQYF.

By frequency, this clonotype registers medium-sized. The chain links TRBV3-1 to TRBJ2-7; TCRdb designates TRBD2, a call that cannot be tested without DNA. Germline V gene sequence: CDR1 LGHDT, CDR2 YNNKEL (reference sequence). This CDR3 spans 17 amino acids. CDR3 protein: CASSQEGVRTSGYEQYF.

The genes are TRBV7-6 and TRBJ2-5; the D call of TRBD2 rests on TCRdb alone, since no DNA is present to check it. Germline CDR1 is SGHVS and CDR2 is FNYEAQ. This CDR3 contains 15 residues. The CDR3 sequence: CASSRGLAGEETQYF.

The rearrangement joins TRBV29-1 to TRBJ1-5; TCRdb's D gene call, TRBD1, goes unchecked for lack of DNA. CDR1 and CDR2 from the germline V gene are SQVTM and ANQGSEA. The length of the CDR3 is 14 residues. The CDR3 here is CSVQTGGAGQPQHF.

The chain couples TRBV29-1 to TRBJ2-7; the D call from TCRdb, TRBD2, cannot be confirmed without DNA. This CDR3 region has 14 residues. Germline V gives CDR1 SQVTM, CDR2 ANQGSEA. CDR3 sequence reads: CSVRGSGRPYEQYF.

Judged by frequency, this clonotype is medium-sized (0.01 to 0.1%). V gene TRBV28 combines with J gene TRBJ2-7; TCRdb indicates TRBD1, and absent DNA this call remains unverified. The CDR3 loop spans 13 amino acids. CDR1 MDHEN and CDR2 SYDVKM come from the germline V gene. This chain's CDR3 is CASSLTGAYEQYF.

This clonotype ranks as medium-sized in terms of frequency. This chain uses TRBV29-1 with TRBJ2-1; TCRdb's D call of TRBD1 is untestable without DNA. CDR1 and CDR2 (germline): SQVTM, ANQGSEA. The CDR3 is 13 residues long. CDR3 amino acids: CSVQGGSYNEQFF.

The chain has TRBV20-1 and TRBJ2-7; TCRdb reports TRBD2, a call that lacks DNA to check it against. Looked up from germline, CDR1 is DFQATT and CDR2 is SNEGSKA (reference sequence). This CDR3 spans 17 amino acids. This CDR3 reads CSATLAGGLLTPYEQYF.

The chain couples TRBV20-1 to TRBJ1-3. Germline loops: CDR1 DFQATT, CDR2 SNEGSKA (reference sequence). This CDR3 spans 15 amino acids. CDR3 sequence: CSARDLGSSGNTIYF.

This clonotype is labeled medium-sized based on frequency. The chain is built from TRBV29-1 and TRBJ2-3; TCRdb reports TRBD2, a call that lacks DNA to check it against. The CDR3 loop spans 15 amino acids. CDR1 is SQVTM, CDR2 ANQGSEA, per germline. The CDR3 protein is CSVAGTALDTDTQYF.

The rearrangement joins TRBV20-1 to TRBJ2-7; the TCRdb call, TRBD1, lacks DNA for checking. There are 12 residues in the CDR3. Germline assignment: CDR1 DFQATT and CDR2 SNEGSKA (reference sequence). This CDR3 reads CSASPGGYEQYF.

The chain uses TRBV13 and TRBJ2-3; the D call from TCRdb, TRBD2, cannot be confirmed without DNA. The CDR3 runs 16 residues. CDR1 PRHDT and CDR2 FYEKMQ come from the germline V gene (reference sequence). CDR3 sequence: CASSDTSGGAIDTQYF.